This TCR beta chain derives from a study of Ad26.COV2.S vaccination and SARS-CoV-2 variants. Whole-study context: Ad26.COV2.S given intramuscularly, once or twice 56 days apart. General observations from the study: People who got the vaccine or the placebo had similar non-spike TCR breadth. Following vaccination, spike-specific CD8+ and CD4+ T cell responses reportedly exhibited substantial breadth.

This clone was detected ten times or more. Its antigen is as yet unknown. Here immunoSEQ multiplex PCR was the method, and the copy in TCRdb shows in-frame clones only, minus some. Of about 400,000 clones in the sample, about four fifths are singletons; the top ten hold almost 7.5%. The treatment was: around 19 received Ad26.COV2.S at low or high dose, single or two shots; a few received placebo; per-sample allocation not given. Collection of the samples took place on day 63 after the first injection of vaccine or placebo. An adult donor aged 18-55 years was enrolled in Boston. This CDR3 has 14 residues. V was clipped by 3 bases and J by 2 bases; unmatched bases: 1. The germline V gene encodes CDR1 SEHNR and CDR2 FQNEAQ (reference sequence).

This specimen was peripheral blood, taken in a trial of Ad26.COV2.S vaccine versus placebo. This sequence was found in a person between 18 and 65 years old who received the Ad26.COV2.S COVID-19 vaccine or a placebo. The chain uses TRBV7-9 and TRBJ2-3, with TRBD1 matching 8 bases. CDR3 loop: CASSLQGATDTQYF. As DNA, the CDR3 is TGTGCCAGCAGCTTGCAGGGGGCCACAGATACGCAGTATTTT.